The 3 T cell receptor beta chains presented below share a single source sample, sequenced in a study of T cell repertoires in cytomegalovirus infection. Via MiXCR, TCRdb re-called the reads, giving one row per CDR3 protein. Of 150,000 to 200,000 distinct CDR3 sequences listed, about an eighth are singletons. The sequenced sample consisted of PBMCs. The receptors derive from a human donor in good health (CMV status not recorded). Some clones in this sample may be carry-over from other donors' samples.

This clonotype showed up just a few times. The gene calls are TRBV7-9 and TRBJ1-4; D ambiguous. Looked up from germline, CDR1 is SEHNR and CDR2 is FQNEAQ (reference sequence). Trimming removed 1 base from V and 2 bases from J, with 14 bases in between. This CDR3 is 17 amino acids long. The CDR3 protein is CASSLENLGRTNEKLFF. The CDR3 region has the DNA TGTGCCAGCAGCTTAGAGAATTTGGGCAGGACTAATGAAAAACTGTTTTTT. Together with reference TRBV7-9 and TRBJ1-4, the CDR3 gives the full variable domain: DTGVSQNPRHKITKRGQNVTFRCDPISEHNRLYWYRQTLGQGPEFLTYFQNEAQLEKSRLLSDRFSAERPKGSFSTLEIQRTEQGDSAMYLCASSLENLGRTNEKLFFGSGTQLSVL.

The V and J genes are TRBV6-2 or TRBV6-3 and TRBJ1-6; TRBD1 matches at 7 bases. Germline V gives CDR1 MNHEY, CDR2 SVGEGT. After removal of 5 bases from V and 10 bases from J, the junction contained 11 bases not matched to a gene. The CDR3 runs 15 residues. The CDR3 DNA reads TGTGCCAGCAGTCCACGACAGGGTAGTGGATCACCCCTCCACTTT. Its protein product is CASSPRQGSGSPLHF.

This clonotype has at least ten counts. The CDR3 DNA reads TGTGCCTGGAGTGTTAGACGGAAGGTCGATGAGCAGTTCTTC. This gives the protein CAWSVRRKVDEQFF. This sequence joins TRBV30 and TRBJ2-1; D remains ambiguous. The ends were cut back, 0 bases at V and 8 bases at J, with 14 bases in the middle. The CDR3 is made up of 14 amino acids. Germline CDR1 GTSNPN, CDR2 SVGIG (reference sequence). Variable domain in full (rest from reference TRBV30 and TRBJ2-1): SQTIHQWPATLVQPVGSPLSLECTVEGTSNPNLYWYRQAAGRGLQLLFYSVGIGQISSEVPQNLSASRPQDRQFILSSKKLLLSDSGFYLCAWSVRRKVDEQFFGPGTRLTVL.